This T cell receptor (beta chain) was found in a study of blood T cell repertoires in COVID-19. Profiling relied on immunoSEQ multiplex PCR, and the TCRdb table lists in-frame clones only, not all of them. The sample comprises 50,000 to 65,000 clones, 70% to 90% of which are singletons, and roughly 4% rests with the top ten. This clone was seen a single time. The sequencing input was peripheral blood. The TCR originated in a man aged 45-65 years with active COVID-19.

CDR3 in amino acids: CASSETTGGTDTQYF. Written as DNA, the CDR3 is TGTGCCAGCAGTGAGACGACAGGGGGCACAGATACGCAGTATTTT. The chain recombines TRBV6-1 with TRBJ2-3; TRBD1 agrees at 8 bases. The germline V gene has CDR1 MNHNS and CDR2 SASEGT. After removal of 3 bases from V and 1 base from J, the junction contained 3 bases not matched to a gene. The CDR3 totals 15 residues.